This TCR beta chain originates from a study of blood T cell repertoires in COVID-19. Overall study context: Material from acute and convalescent COVID-19 was sourced from the United States, Italy and Spain. T cells, B-cell-depleted T cells, or PBMCs provided the cDNA or gDNA that served as material.

Germline values: CDR1 SGDLS, CDR2 YYNGEE. The J segment lost 1 base and the V segment lost 3 bases, leaving 1 base of the junction unmatched. The CDR3 consists of 14 residues. As handled by the study authors: Amplification from reference gene primers served as the basis for estimated nucleated cell counts. Assay: immunoSEQ multiplex PCR; the TCRdb copy retains only in-frame clones and omits some. V, J and clone size derive from that table, while D and trimming were established from the DNA sequence. This sample has 200,000 to 250,000 clones, with roughly 88% found just once. V and J are TRBV9 and TRBJ2-3; TRBD1 matches 8 bases. The sample was peripheral blood. The sequence was obtained from a woman aged 40 to 55 who had recovered from COVID-19. The CDR3 bases are TGTGCCAGCAGCGGGGGACAGGGCACAGATACGCAGTATTTT. It translates to CASSGGQGTDTQYF.